Here is one T cell receptor beta chain with its context. Its antigen is unknown. This sample is part of a study of lymphopenia after photon versus proton radiotherapy. General study points: Proton therapy kept repertoires fairly stable, unlike photons, which gained effector/memory cells. In patients who died, overall survival fell as post-nadir TCR diversity dropped more.

The data were produced by immunoSEQ multiplex PCR, yet TCRdb's version contains in-frame clones alone and is incomplete. The sample has tens of thousands of clones, about 82% seen once. Per germline, CDR1 GTSNPN and CDR2 SVGIG (reference sequence). The germline V and J ends were trimmed by 2 bases and 0 bases, with 19 bases remaining between them. The CDR3 length is 17 residues. The receptor's source is a woman in her 70s with pancreatic cancer. V is TRBV30 and J is TRBJ1-1; a possible D gene is TRBD1 (5 bases). The sequences come from peripheral blood, collected from a patient treated with proton-based radiotherapy. The CDR3, as DNA: TGTGCCTGGAGTCTGGGACGGTCCGGCAGCCTGAACACTGAAGCTTTCTTT. Encoded protein: CAWSLGRSGSLNTEAFF.